Below are 21 T cell receptor beta chains sequenced from a single sample in a study of T cell clonality in common variable immunodeficiency (dated by TCRdb to between 2014 and 2017). Study-level results and caveats: CVID TCRbeta sequences were reported to have fewer deletions and N-nucleotide insertions and to lack highly modified clones with 13 or more V deletions.

No antigen has been identified for these receptors. Libraries were constructed by the immunoSEQ multiplex PCR assay. TCRdb retrieved this table from immuneACCESS and kept in-frame rearrangements only. Not all clones are present; in checked studies, unresolved V genes account for under half, and no reason is known for the remainder. With about 15,000 clones recorded, this sample contains no clone counted only once. The ten biggest clones cover approximately 12% of the sample. The sample taken for sequencing was peripheral blood mononuclear cells. These receptors all stem from a human donor with common variable immunodeficiency.

The CDR3 region is CASRLAGRLYGYTF. CDR3 bases read: TGTGCCAGCAGGTTGGCAGGGCGTCTCTATGGC. The chain is built from TRBV2 and TRBJ1-2, with a possible D match to TRBD1 (5 bases). The read falls 3 residues short of the CDR3 end, and the missing part is taken from the germline J gene. Trimming stripped 6 bases from V and 4 bases from J, with 15 bases between. CDR1 and CDR2 (germline): SNHLY, FYNNEI. This CDR3 is 14 amino acids long.

The sample holds a few counts of this clone. The missing CDR3 end, 3 residues past where the read stops, is filled in from the germline J gene. The chain couples TRBV19 to TRBJ1-1; 7 nucleotides match TRBD1. The V segment lost 4 bases and the J segment 0 bases; nucleotides outside the gene matches: 11. The CDR3 covers 17 residues. Looked up from germline, CDR1 is LNHDA and CDR2 is SQIVND (reference sequence). The DNA read from the CDR3 is TGTGCCAGTAGTACAACGGACAGGTCAGACTTGAACACTGAA. This sequence encodes CASSTTDRSDLNTE. The complete CDR3 protein is CASSTTDRSDLNTEAFF.

This clone was found many times. The read ends 3 residues shy of where the CDR3 ends; the end is completed using the germline J gene. The chain uses TRBV29-1 and TRBJ2-1; perhaps TRBD1 as D (6 bases). V dropped 6 bases and J dropped 9 bases, with 18 bases sitting between them. Germline CDR1 is SQVTM and CDR2 is ANQGSEA. The CDR3 spans 13 residues. CDR3 loop: CSVTGHGPSEQFF. The part of the CDR3 DNA that was read is TGCAGCGTCACGGGACACGGTCCGTCTGAG.

There are a few counts of this clone. The sequenced fragment ends 3 residues before the CDR3 boundary, so the rest is inferred from the germline J gene. V gene TRBV7-2 combines with J gene TRBJ2-3; D remains unclear. In germline, CDR1 is SGHTA, CDR2 FQGNSA. The CDR3 runs 12 residues. V lost 6 bases to trimming and J lost 2 bases, with 6 bases between them. CDR3 residues: CASRLLTDTQYF. The covered CDR3 bases are TGTGCCAGCAGACTGCTCACAGATACG.

As concerns this clone: Read sequence stops 3 residues before the CDR3 end, and the germline J gene provides the missing end. The V and J genes are TRBV2 and TRBJ2-5, with 7 nucleotides matching TRBD1. CDR3 size: 14 residues. With V trimmed by 5 bases and J by 2 bases, 5 bases remained unmatched. Germline CDR1 reads SNHLY; CDR2 reads FYNNEI. The CDR3 DNA, read in part, is TGTGCCAGCAGTAGACAGGGCCGGCAAGAGACC. It specifies CASSRQGRQET. The entire CDR3 is CASSRQGRQETQYF.

A word on this clone: Sequencing ends 3 residues short of the CDR3 end; the germline J gene provides the rest. The chain couples TRBV6-1 to TRBJ2-7; maybe TRBD1 (6 bases). CDR3 length: 14 residues. Germline-derived CDR1 and CDR2 are MNHNS and SASEGT. The germline V and J ends were trimmed by 5 bases and 4 bases, with 15 bases remaining between them. CDR3 loop: CASSKGQLGYEQYF. The sequenced part of the CDR3 DNA is TGTGCCAGCAGTAAAGGACAGTTGGGTTACGAG.

This clone came up a few times. Read data end 3 residues before the CDR3 end; the end is taken from the germline J gene. The chain links TRBV18 to TRBJ1-5; D gene ambiguous. Germline assignment: CDR1 KGHSH and CDR2 LQKENI. The V gene lost 2 bases and the J gene lost 4 bases, with 6 bases spanning the gap. CDR3 length: 13 residues. This CDR3 reads CASSPERNQPQHF. The sequenced CDR3 bases are TGTGCCAGCTCACCAGAAAGGAATCAGCCC.

For this clone: The read ends 3 residues shy of where the CDR3 ends; the end is completed using the germline J gene. V usage is TRBV7-9 and J usage is TRBJ1-6; 8 bases are shared with TRBD1. The CDR3 covers 15 residues. V was clipped by 5 bases and J by 5 bases; unmatched bases: 5. Germline-derived CDR1 and CDR2 are SEHNR and FQNEAQ (reference sequence). CDR3 protein: CASSPGQDHNSPLHF. The part of the CDR3 DNA that was read is TGTGCCAGCAGCCCGGGACAGGACCATAATTCACCC. Based on the CDR3 plus reference TRBV7-9 and TRBJ1-6, the full variable domain is DTGVSQNPRHKITKRGQNVTFRCDPISEHNRLYWYRQTLGQGPEFLTYFQNEAQLEKSRLLSDRFSAERPKGSFSTLEIQRTEQGDSAMYLCASSPGQDHNSPLHFGNGTRLTVT.

This clone was recorded many times. The missing CDR3 end, 3 residues past where the read stops, is filled in from the germline J gene. The chain is built from TRBV27 and TRBJ1-2, with D tentatively TRBD1 (5 bases). Trimming took off 4 bases at V and 4 bases at J, with 19 bases between the two ends. CDR3 length: 16 amino acids. Germline CDR1 and CDR2: MNHEY and SMNVEV (reference sequence). The covered CDR3 bases are TGTGCCAGCAGTTCAATCCGAGGGGTGGGAAGCTATGGC. Translation gives CASSSIRGVGSYG. The full CDR3 is CASSSIRGVGSYGYTF.

A remark on this clone: The CDR3 extends 3 residues past the end of the read, so its final part is completed from the germline J gene. The chain recombines TRBV30 with TRBJ1-3, with 8 nucleotides matching TRBD1. Germline V lookup: CDR1 GTSNPN, CDR2 SVGIG (reference sequence). The J segment lost 4 bases and the V segment lost 0 bases, leaving 5 bases of the junction unmatched. The CDR3 covers 15 residues. The CDR3: CAWSVSGGFGNTIYF. CDR3 bases read: TGTGCCTGGAGTGTCTCAGGGGGCTTCGGAAACACC.

CDR3 DNA (partial): TGTGCCTGGATGAAGGGCACTGAA. Its protein is CAWMKGTE. The full CDR3 reads CAWMKGTEAFF. The rearrangement links TRBV30 to TRBJ1-1; D not certain. The read finishes 3 residues shy of the CDR3 end, and the germline J gene is used to complete it. Germline CDR1 is GTSNPN and CDR2 is SVGIG (reference sequence). V gave up 4 bases and J gave up 4 bases, with 7 bases separating them. This CDR3 region has 11 residues.

Note on this clone: The read terminates 3 residues before the CDR3 end, so the remaining end is supplied by the germline J gene. The chain links TRBV6-1 to TRBJ2-7; 7 bases map to TRBD1. Trimming at V came to 2 bases and at J to 0 bases, leaving 4 bases not matched to a gene. The CDR3 totals 15 residues. The germline CDR1 and CDR2 sequences are MNHNS and SASEGT. The CDR3 sequence: CASSEPGQSSYEQYF. Incomplete CDR3 DNA: TGTGCCAGCAGTGAACCGGGACAGAGCTCCTACGAG.

A note on this clone: The read ends 3 residues early relative to the CDR3; the germline J gene fills the gap. The J gene is TRBJ2-7, the V gene TRBV13, with D possibly TRBD2 on 6 matching bases. The CDR3 is 13 residues long. Per the germline V gene, CDR1 is PRHDT and CDR2 is FYEKMQ (reference sequence). The V end lost 7 bases, the J end lost 6 bases, and 16 bases lay between the germline ends. The CDR3 region is CASTPRVGGEQYF. CDR3 bases read: TGTGCCAGCACACCCCGCGTCGGGGGCGAG.

Note on this clone: The DNA ends 3 residues before the CDR3 does, and the rest of the CDR3 is filled in from the germline J gene. The chain recombines TRBV5-5 with TRBJ1-2; TRBD1 is a possible D gene (5 bases). Trimming took off 2 bases at V and 2 bases at J, with 10 bases between the two ends. Germline CDR1 is SGHKS and CDR2 is YYEKEE (reference sequence). The CDR3 sequence is 14 residues long. CDR3 protein: CASSFGPGNYGYTF. The CDR3 bases that were read are TGTGCCAGCAGCTTTGGTCCAGGGAACTATGGC.

This clone occurred a few times. The CDR3 goes on 3 residues after the read ends, and that part is filled in from the germline J gene. V usage is TRBV2 and J usage is TRBJ2-7, with 11 bases lining up with TRBD1. Germline loops: CDR1 SNHLY, CDR2 FYNNEI. The CDR3 runs to 14 residues. Trimming took 4 bases from V and 6 from J; bases not matched to a gene: 5. CDR3 DNA, as far as it was read: TGTGCCAGCAGTGCGGACAGGGGGCTTTCCGAG. The encoded protein is CASSADRGLSE. The entire CDR3 reads CASSADRGLSEQYF.

As concerns this clone: The CDR3 goes on 3 residues after the read ends, and that part is filled in from the germline J gene. The rearrangement links TRBV19 to TRBJ1-1; D may be TRBD1 (5 bases). The CDR3 totals 12 residues. Germline V CDR1 and CDR2: LNHDA, SQIVND (reference sequence). V was pared by 9 bases and J by 6 bases, with 14 bases between. This chain's CDR3 is CARRRGVSEAFF. Incomplete CDR3 DNA: TGTGCCAGGAGACGGGGGGTCTCTGAA.

This clone was picked up a small number of times. The read halts 3 residues ahead of the CDR3 end, with the missing end drawn from the germline J gene. The rearrangement joins TRBV7-2 to TRBJ1-1; D not certain. V dropped 2 bases and J dropped 5 bases, with 9 bases sitting between them. The CDR3 has 13 residues. Per germline, CDR1 SGHTA and CDR2 FQGNSA. The CDR3 spells CASSLRVDTEAFF. The covered CDR3 bases are TGTGCCAGCAGCTTAAGGGTGGATACTGAA.

The sample holds a few counts of this clone. From the germline J gene comes the end of the CDR3, since the read stops 3 residues before it. The chain links TRBV6-1 to TRBJ1-2; 9 bases fit TRBD1. This CDR3 is built from 16 residues. Germline V CDR1 and CDR2: MNHNS, SASEGT. V was pared by 1 base and J by 5 bases, with 8 bases of the junction left unmatched. The CDR3 bases that were read are TGTGCCAGCAGTGAAGTGGCCGGGACAGGGAAGTATGGC. This sequence encodes CASSEVAGTGKYG. The CDR3 in full is CASSEVAGTGKYGYTF.

This clone was seen more than once but under ten times. The CDR3 end is not reached by the read, which stops 3 residues before it; the germline J gene fills it in. V is TRBV6-2 or TRBV6-3 and J is TRBJ2-1, with 9 bases that match TRBD2. The CDR3 extends over 15 amino acids. Per the germline V gene, CDR1 is MNHEY and CDR2 is SVGEGT. V was clipped by 6 bases and J by 0 bases; unmatched bases: 3. CDR3 region: CASRVSGGSYNEQFF. The sequenced CDR3 bases are TGTGCCAGCAGGGTTAGCGGGGGCTCCTACAATGAG.

This clone was counted between two and nine times. The sequenced CDR3 bases are TGTGCCTGGAGTGGCCCCGGGACAGGTCAAGAGACC. The encoded protein is CAWSGPGTGQET. The CDR3 in its entirety is CAWSGPGTGQETQYF. The chain carries TRBV30 and TRBJ2-5, with 8 positions matching TRBD1. The sequence runs out 3 residues before the end of the CDR3; the remainder is reconstructed from the germline J gene. The CDR3 has 15 residues. The V gene's germline CDR1 is GTSNPN and CDR2 SVGIG (reference sequence). With V trimmed by 1 base and J by 2 bases, 6 bases remained unmatched.

In the case of this clone: The read stops 3 residues short of the end of the CDR3; the missing end is completed from the germline J gene. The rearrangement uses TRBV2 and TRBJ2-2, with 11 bases matching TRBD1. Germline-derived CDR1 and CDR2 are SNHLY and FYNNEI. The V segment lost 4 bases and the J segment 5 bases; nucleotides outside the gene matches: 9. CDR3 length: 17 residues. The CDR3 sequence is CASSVDRGLRRTGELFF. The sequenced CDR3 bases are TGTGCCAGCAGTGTGGACAGGGGGCTTCGAAGGACCGGGGAG.